These 5 T cell receptor beta chains share one sample of origin, sequenced in a study of T cell responses to AZD1222 COVID-19 vaccine. TCRdb's table, derived via immunoSEQ multiplex PCR, lists solely in-frame clones and lacks some. The sample carries about 190,000 clones, roughly 93% recorded once. The sample here was peripheral blood, taken on day 0 of AZD1222 vaccination. Source of these receptors: an adult in good health.

J is TRBJ1-3 and V is TRBV7-8, with D unresolved. The CDR3 is made up of 14 amino acids. Looked up from germline, CDR1 is SGHVS and CDR2 is FQNEAQ. Trimming pared 5 bases from V and 0 bases from J, leaving 8 bases between. The CDR3 region is CASSNLSSGNTIYF. The CDR3 DNA sequence: TGTGCCAGCAGCAATTTGAGCTCTGGAAACACCATATATTTT.

V usage is TRBV11-3 and J usage is TRBJ2-3; D unresolved. Trimming cost V 4 bases and J 1 base, with 6 bases left between them. The CDR3 runs to 13 residues. Germline lookup yields CDR1 SGHNT and CDR2 YENEEA. This CDR3 reads CASSSRGTDTQYF. The CDR3 DNA sequence: TGTGCCAGCAGCTCTCGGGGCACAGATACGCAGTATTTT.

The V and J genes are TRBV7-9 and TRBJ2-2; possible D gene TRBD1, 6 bases. Trimming cost V 3 bases and J 7 bases, with 9 bases left between them. This CDR3 comprises 13 residues. CDR1 and CDR2 (germline): SEHNR, FQNEAQ (reference sequence). This CDR3 reads CASSFSGVGELFF. The CDR3 DNA is TGTGCCAGCAGCTTTTCAGGGGTCGGGGAGCTGTTTTTT.

The V call is TRBV6-6, the J call TRBJ1-2; TRBD1 aligns across 8 bases. Germline lookup yields CDR1 MNHNY and CDR2 SVGAGI (reference sequence). This CDR3 contains 16 residues. The J segment lost 0 bases and the V segment lost 6 bases, leaving 9 bases of the junction unmatched. The CDR3 DNA reads TGTGCCAGCAGCCAGTACCCAGGGGGCCCTAACTATGGCTACACCTTC. Translated, it gives CASSQYPGGPNYGYTF.

The chain combines TRBV4-1 with TRBJ1-2; the match to TRBD1 covers 7 bases. From germline, CDR1 is MGHRA and CDR2 YSYEKL. V was clipped by 1 base and J by 0 bases; unmatched bases: 2. The CDR3 loop spans 15 amino acids. The CDR3 DNA reads as TGCGCCAGCAGCCAAGGGGACAGAGCTAACTATGGCTACACCTTC. Protein sequence: CASSQGDRANYGYTF.